The sequence of this T cell receptor beta chain was determined in a study of shared clonotypes between healthy human individuals. The table came from immunoSEQ multiplex PCR; TCRdb's copy has only in-frame clones and leaves some out. The sample includes about 2 million clones, about 95% of them seen just once. Germline lookup yields CDR1 SNHLY and CDR2 FYNNEI. The CDR3 is 18 residues long. The junction had 15 bases not matched to a gene; V was cut back by 6 bases and J by 1 base. Cells designated naive CD8 were CD45RO-negative and were positively selected for CCR7, with terminally differentiated effector memory CD45RA+ cells excluded.

The rearrangement uses TRBV2 and TRBJ2-7, with 10 bases aligning to TRBD1. The sample taken for sequencing was naive CD8+ T cells sorted from blood. The sequence was obtained from a man aged 18 to 35 in good health. The CDR3 reads CASSVPPGGDRGSYEQYF. CDR3 coding DNA: TGTGCCAGCAGCGTACCTCCTGGGGGGGACAGGGGTTCCTACGAGCAGTACTTC.